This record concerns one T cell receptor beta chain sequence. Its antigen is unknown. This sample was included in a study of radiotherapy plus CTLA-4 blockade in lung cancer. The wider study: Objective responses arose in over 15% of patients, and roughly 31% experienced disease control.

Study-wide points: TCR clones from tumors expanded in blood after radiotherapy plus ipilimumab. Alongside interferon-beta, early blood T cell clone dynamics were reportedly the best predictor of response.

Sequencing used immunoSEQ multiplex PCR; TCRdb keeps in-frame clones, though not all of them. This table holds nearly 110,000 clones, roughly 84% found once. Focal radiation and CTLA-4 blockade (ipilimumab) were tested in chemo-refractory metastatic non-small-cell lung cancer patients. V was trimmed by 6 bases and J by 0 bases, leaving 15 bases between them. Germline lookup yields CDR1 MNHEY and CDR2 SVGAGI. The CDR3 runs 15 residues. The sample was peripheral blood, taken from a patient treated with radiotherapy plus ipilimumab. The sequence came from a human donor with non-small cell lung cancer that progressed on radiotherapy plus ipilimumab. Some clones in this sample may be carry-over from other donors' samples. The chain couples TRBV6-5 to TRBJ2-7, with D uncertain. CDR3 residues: CASSPGPGDSYEQYF. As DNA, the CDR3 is TGTGCCAGCAGCCCTGGCCCGGGTGACTCCTACGAGCAGTACTTC.